One and the same sample provided the 24 T cell receptor beta chains below, sequenced in a study of blood T cell repertoires in COVID-19 (dated by TCRdb to the early 2020s). The library was generated by the immunoSEQ multiplex PCR assay. TCRdb stores this immuneACCESS table with in-frame sequences only. Part of the clones is absent; in the studies checked, under half of the shortfall reflects unresolved V genes, and no reason is known for the rest. A total of around 250,000 clones appear in this sample, 85% to 90% of them only once. About 7.1% of the sample is held by the ten biggest clonotypes. Sequenced sample: peripheral blood. These receptors came from a woman aged 70-85 years with active or convalescent COVID-19.

There are a few counts of this clone. Mismatch with germline at one junction end may stem from a read error. This rearrangement joins TRBV12-3 or TRBV12-4 to TRBJ1-3; D uncertain. The CDR3 covers 13 residues. The CDR3, as DNA: TGTGCCAGTACTATCGGGAGCCGAAACGCCATATATTTT. It is translated as CASTIGSRNAIYF.

The V call is TRBV7-2, the J call TRBJ1-3; 7 bases match TRBD1. V lost 5 bases and J lost 2; bases outside the gene matches: 3. Germline CDR1 reads SGHTA; CDR2 reads FQGNSA. CDR3 length: 14 residues. Here the CDR3 DNA reads TGTGCCAGCAGCCTAGGGACAGCTGGAAACACCATATATTTT. Translating it yields CASSLGTAGNTIYF.

The chain joins TRBV3-1 (or the pseudogene TRBV3-2) to TRBJ2-5; TRBD1 matches at 7 bases. The junction had 18 bases not matched to a gene; V was cut back by 0 bases and J by 5 bases. From germline, CDR1 is LGHDT and CDR2 YNNKEL (reference sequence). This CDR3 has 19 amino acids. CDR3 nucleotide sequence: TGTGCCAGCAGCCAAGACTATTTCCCGAAAGGGGGCATGGGGGAGACCCAGTACTTC. Encoded protein: CASSQDYFPKGGMGETQYF.

V gene TRBV19 combines with J gene TRBJ1-2, with 8 bases matching TRBD1. In germline, CDR1 is LNHDA, CDR2 SQIVND (reference sequence). There are 13 residues in the CDR3. The junction had 9 bases not matched to a gene; V was cut back by 7 bases and J by 8 bases. The CDR3 sequence: CASITQGARGYTF. As DNA, the CDR3 is TGTGCCAGTATCACCCAGGGGGCTCGGGGCTACACCTTC.

The rearrangement links TRBV13 to TRBJ1-2; 9 bases align to TRBD1. With 5 bases clipped from V and 5 bases from J, the junction kept 9 bases outside the gene matches. Germline V gives CDR1 PRHDT, CDR2 FYEKMQ (reference sequence). CDR3 length: 15 amino acids. DNA of the CDR3: TGTGCCAGCAGCACGTACCGGGACAGGGCGTATGGCTACACCTTC. This codes for CASSTYRDRAYGYTF.

The chain uses TRBV7-9 and TRBJ1-4, with D hard to call. The V and J ends lost 4 bases and 6 bases respectively, with 9 bases between them. The CDR3 is 13 residues long. Germline V gene data show CDR1 as SEHNR and CDR2 as FQNEAQ (reference sequence). Written as DNA, the CDR3 is TGTGCCAGCAGCTCAGGCCAGTATGAAAAACTGTTTTTT. Its protein is CASSSGQYEKLFF. The whole variable domain, filled in from reference TRBV7-9 and TRBJ1-4, reads DTGVSQNPRHKITKRGQNVTFRCDPISEHNRLYWYRQTLGQGPEFLTYFQNEAQLEKSRLLSDRFSAERPKGSFSTLEIQRTEQGDSAMYLCASSSGQYEKLFFGSGTQLSVL.

Regarding this clone: This CDR3 is also generated by other DNA sequences in the sample. The V and J genes are TRBV6-2 or TRBV6-3 and TRBJ1-3; D gene ambiguous. CDR1 and CDR2 from the germline V gene are MNHEY and SVGEGT. V gave up 5 bases and J gave up 0 bases, with 8 bases separating them. The length of the CDR3 is 14 residues. CDR3 region: CASSPTSSGNTIYF. Written as DNA, the CDR3 is TGTGCCAGCAGTCCGACAAGCTCTGGAAACACCATATATTTT.

The V call is TRBV7-8, the J call TRBJ2-3; tentatively, D is TRBD2 (7 bases). Trimming pared 1 base from V and 0 bases from J, leaving 11 bases between. Germline V gene sequence: CDR1 SGHVS, CDR2 FQNEAQ. The CDR3 contains 16 residues. CDR3 nucleotide sequence: TGTGCCAGCAGCTTAGTTTCGGGGGGCAGCACAGATACGCAGTATTTT. Its protein is CASSLVSGGSTDTQYF.

This rearrangement joins TRBV19 to TRBJ2-2; the match to TRBD1 covers 11 bases. The CDR3 runs to 18 residues. Germline loops: CDR1 LNHDA, CDR2 SQIVND (reference sequence). V gave up 5 bases and J gave up 5 bases; unmatched junction bases: 13. The DNA of the CDR3 is TGTGCCAGTAGTCGACTGGCCGGGACAGGGGGTTTAACCGGGGAGCTGTTTTTT. Residues: CASSRLAGTGGLTGELFF.

The genes are TRBV24-1 and TRBJ2-3, with D tentatively TRBD2 (5 bases). V was trimmed by 5 bases and J by 3 bases, leaving 11 bases between them. The CDR3 spans 14 residues. Per the germline V gene, CDR1 is KGHDR and CDR2 is SFDVKD. The DNA for the CDR3 is TGTGCCACCAGTGGTCTGACGGGGACAGATACGCAGTATTTT. It yields the protein CATSGLTGTDTQYF.

The V call is TRBV6-2 or TRBV6-3, the J call TRBJ2-7; 9 bases map to TRBD2. CDR3 length: 14 residues. The germline CDR1 and CDR2 sequences are MNHEY and SVGEGT. Trimming at V came to 5 bases and at J to 4 bases, leaving 6 bases not matched to a gene. CDR3: CASSTPGLAYEQYF. DNA of the CDR3: TGTGCCAGCAGTACACCGGGACTAGCTTACGAGCAGTACTTC.

The genes are TRBV5-4 and TRBJ2-5; TRBD1 aligns across 7 bases. This CDR3 has 13 amino acids. The ends lost 3 bases at V and 2 bases at J; junction bases unmatched: 1. CDR1 is SGHNT, CDR2 YYREEE, per germline (reference sequence). CDR3 sequence (DNA): TGTGCCAGCAGCTCGGGACAGCAAGAGACCCAGTACTTC. Protein product: CASSSGQQETQYF.

The chain uses TRBV6-2 or TRBV6-3 and TRBJ1-5; no clear D. V shed 5 bases and J shed 4 bases, with 9 bases lying between them. The CDR3 is 13 amino acids. The germline V gene encodes CDR1 MNHEY and CDR2 SVGEGT. This chain's CDR3 is CASSALSNQPQHF. CDR3 coding DNA: TGTGCCAGCAGTGCTCTGAGTAATCAGCCCCAGCATTTT.

The V gene is TRBV6-2 or TRBV6-3, the J gene TRBJ1-6; no reliable D call. This CDR3 is 14 amino acids long. V dropped 5 bases and J dropped 5 bases, with 10 bases sitting between them. Germline V gives CDR1 MNHEY, CDR2 SVGEGT. As DNA, the CDR3 is TGTGCCAGCAGTCGGGGTCTCGATAATTCACCCCTCCACTTT. Translated, it gives CASSRGLDNSPLHF.

The J gene is TRBJ1-1, the V gene TRBV7-2; 11 bases fit TRBD1. The CDR3 length is 15 residues. Germline V CDR1 and CDR2: SGHTA, FQGNSA. Trimming took 4 bases from V and 4 from J; bases not matched to a gene: 5. CDR3: CASSSRTGGFTEAFF. The CDR3, as DNA: TGTGCCAGCAGCTCCAGGACAGGGGGCTTCACTGAAGCTTTCTTT.

The chain has TRBV6-5 and TRBJ2-5; TRBD2 is a possible D gene (6 bases). V lost 6 bases, J lost 5 bases, and 16 bases lay in between. In germline, CDR1 is MNHEY, CDR2 SVGAGI. The CDR3 covers 14 residues. This chain's CDR3 is CASSPPARGETQYF. In DNA, the CDR3 is TGTGCCAGCAGCCCCCCGGCCCGGGGGGAGACCCAGTACTTC.

The chain links TRBV5-1 to TRBJ2-7; maybe TRBD2 (5 bases). The CDR3 is 13 residues long. Germline V gene data show CDR1 as SGHRS and CDR2 as YFSETQ. Between the trimmed V and J ends, which lost 2 bases and 5 bases, there was a span of 11 bases. The CDR3 reads CASSFIGADEQYF. Written as DNA, the CDR3 is TGCGCCAGCAGCTTCATAGGAGCGGACGAGCAGTACTTC.

This clone was found a few times. The V and J genes are TRBV6-5 and TRBJ2-7; 10 nucleotides align to TRBD1. CDR1 is MNHEY and CDR2 is SVGAGI in the germline V gene. The V and J ends lost 8 bases and 4 bases, in that order; junction bases with no gene match: 11. CDR3 size: 15 residues. CDR3 residues: CASSRRDRGVYEQYF. Here the CDR3 DNA reads TGTGCCAGCTCTCGACGGGACAGGGGTGTGTACGAGCAGTACTTC.

The chain has TRBV5-1 and TRBJ2-1, with D tentatively TRBD2 (5 bases). Per germline, CDR1 SGHRS and CDR2 YFSETQ. This CDR3 contains 14 residues. Trimming took off 1 base at V and 6 bases at J, with 11 bases between the two ends. The CDR3 bases are TGCGCCAGCAGCTTGCGAGGAGGCGGCAATGAGCAGTTCTTC. It codes for CASSLRGGGNEQFF.

This clone was counted a single time. V usage is TRBV4-3 and J usage is TRBJ1-4, with TRBD1 identical over 7 bases. V shed 1 base and J 7 bases; nucleotides not matched to a gene: 6. This CDR3 comprises 15 residues. CDR1 is LGHNA, CDR2 YSLEER, per germline. The CDR3 sequence is CASSQVNRGGEKLFF. CDR3 sequence (DNA): TGCGCCAGCAGCCAAGTGAACAGGGGAGGTGAAAAACTGTTTTTT.

The CDR3 spells CASSVGGTTFYNEQFF. In DNA form, the CDR3 reads TGTGCCAGCAGCGTAGGTGGGACAACATTCTACAATGAGCAGTTCTTC. This sequence joins TRBV9 and TRBJ2-1; D perhaps matches TRBD1 (6 bases). V dropped 0 bases and J dropped 3 bases, with 13 bases sitting between them. CDR1 and CDR2 (germline): SGDLS, YYNGEE. The CDR3 is 16 residues long.

V and J are TRBV10-1 and TRBJ2-1, with 11 bases aligning to TRBD1. V trimming: 3 bases; J trimming: 6 bases; junction bases outside the gene matches: 4. This CDR3 is 15 amino acids long. CDR1 is WNHNN, CDR2 SYGVQD, per germline (reference sequence). DNA of the CDR3: TGCGCCAGCAGTGAAGGACAGGGGGCTTTCAATGAGCAGTTCTTC. Translating gives CASSEGQGAFNEQFF.

The chain links TRBV5-4 to TRBJ2-7; possibly TRBD2 for D (5 bases). Germline V gene lookup returns CDR1 SGHNT and CDR2 YYREEE (reference sequence). V gave up 1 base and J gave up 4 bases, with 12 bases separating them. This CDR3 contains 14 residues. The CDR3 bases are TGTGCCAGCAGCTTGTCCGGTGAGGGATACGAGCAGTACTTC. Its protein product is CASSLSGEGYEQYF.

The V and J genes are TRBV6-4 and TRBJ2-1; 10 nucleotides align to TRBD2. Unmatched junction bases numbered 5, after V lost 5 bases and J lost 10 bases. The germline V gene has CDR1 MRHNA and CDR2 SNTAGT. This CDR3 is 13 amino acids long. The CDR3 region is CASSLRLAGEQFF. The CDR3 DNA is TGTGCCAGCAGTTTAAGACTAGCGGGCGAGCAGTTCTTC.